The 26 T cell receptor beta chains below were found in one sample sequenced in a study of T cell changes during pregnancy in multiple sclerosis. The method was immunoSEQ multiplex PCR; TCRdb's version includes in-frame clones alone and lacks a portion of them. The repertoire includes tens of thousands of clones, around 90% of them detected once, and roughly 0.8% sits in the top ten. Sequences were derived from peripheral blood, sampled in the second trimester of pregnancy. Source of these receptors: a female donor with multiple sclerosis, enrolled in a pregnancy study.

The chain joins TRBV2 to TRBJ1-6, with D perhaps TRBD1 (6 bases). In germline, CDR1 is SNHLY, CDR2 FYNNEI. This CDR3 spans 13 amino acids. Between the trimmed V and J ends, which lost 5 bases and 6 bases, there was a span of 8 bases. CDR3 DNA sequence: TGTGCCAGCAGTAGACAGGCTAATTCACCCCTCCACTTT. Translating it yields CASSRQANSPLHF.

This clone has just one count. This sequence joins TRBV6-1 and TRBJ1-1, with a weak D call TRBD1 (5 bases). The CDR3 loop spans 15 amino acids. Per the germline V gene, CDR1 is MNHNS and CDR2 is SASEGT. V lost 9 bases to trimming and J lost 0 bases, with 17 bases between them. The CDR3 loop reads CASPRQSTMNTEAFF. The CDR3 region has the DNA TGTGCCAGTCCGAGACAGAGCACCATGAACACTGAAGCTTTCTTT.

The chain couples TRBV19 to TRBJ1-2, with D possibly TRBD1 on 6 matching bases. Germline CDR1 and CDR2: LNHDA and SQIVND (reference sequence). This CDR3 is 14 amino acids long. Trimming left V 0 bases short and J 5 bases short, with 10 bases between. CDR3 in amino acids: CASSIEWGTYGYTF. CDR3 sequence (DNA): TGTGCCAGTAGTATAGAGTGGGGGACATATGGCTACACCTTC. Full variable domain (outside the CDR3, taken from reference TRBV19 and TRBJ1-2): DGGITQSPKYLFRKEGQNVTLSCEQNLNHDAMYWYRQDPGQGLRLIYYSQIVNDFQKGDIAEGYSVSREKKESFPLTVTSAQKNPTAFYLCASSIEWGTYGYTFGSGTRLTVV.

The chain uses TRBV4-2 and TRBJ2-5; 12 nucleotides line up with TRBD2. Germline assignment: CDR1 LGHNA and CDR2 YNFKEQ. J was trimmed by 9 bases and V by 1 base; bases with no gene match: 12. The CDR3 loop spans 17 amino acids. The CDR3 DNA reads TGTGCCAGCAGCCAAGGAACTAGCGGGGGGACGTTTCTACCCCAGTACTTC. This sequence encodes CASSQGTSGGTFLPQYF.

This clone was detected only a few times. The CDR3 coding sequence is TGCGCCAGCAGCTTCAGTGTGGTAGCGGGGTACGAGCAGTACTTC. Encoded protein: CASSFSVVAGYEQYF. The chain recombines TRBV5-1 with TRBJ2-7; 8 bases align to TRBD2. The CDR3 covers 15 residues. V was clipped by 2 bases and J by 4 bases; unmatched bases: 8. Germline V gives CDR1 SGHRS, CDR2 YFSETQ.

The gene calls are TRBV10-1 and TRBJ1-1; perhaps TRBD1 as D (5 bases). The CDR3 runs 14 residues. The V end was cut by 6 bases, the J end by 2 bases, with 13 bases between. The germline CDR1 and CDR2 sequences are WNHNN and SYGVQD (reference sequence). The CDR3 reads CASRGRGRNTEAFF. The CDR3, as DNA: TGCGCCAGCAGGGGGCGGGGTCGAAACACTGAAGCTTTCTTT.

CDR3 sequence: CASSRGSTEAFF. CDR3 nucleotide sequence: TGTGCCAGCAGCCGAGGGAGCACTGAAGCTTTCTTT. The chain couples TRBV6-6 to TRBJ1-1, with D uncertain. In germline, CDR1 is MNHNY, CDR2 SVGAGI (reference sequence). V was shortened by 6 bases and J by 4 bases, with 9 bases between the two germline ends. CDR3 length equals 12 residues.

The J gene is TRBJ2-7, the V gene TRBV10-3, with a weak D call TRBD2 (5 bases). The CDR3 spans 12 residues. Trimming stripped 4 bases from V and 4 bases from J, with 8 bases between. CDR1 is ENHRY and CDR2 is SYGVKD in the germline V gene. The CDR3 region is CAISGGRYEQYF. The CDR3 bases are TGTGCCATCAGTGGAGGGCGGTACGAGCAGTACTTC.

This chain links TRBV2 with TRBJ2-1; 8 bases match TRBD2. This CDR3 comprises 18 residues. V gave up 7 bases and J gave up 2 bases; unmatched junction bases: 16. Germline CDR1 and CDR2: SNHLY and FYNNEI. DNA for the CDR3: TGTGCCAGCATTTCAAGCGGGGTAGCGGGGAGACCCTACAATGAGCAGTTCTTC. Amino acid sequence: CASISSGVAGRPYNEQFF.

This rearrangement joins TRBV18 to TRBJ2-3; 8 bases are a match to TRBD1. The CDR3 contains 16 residues. Germline V lookup: CDR1 KGHSH, CDR2 LQKENI. Trimming at V came to 6 bases and at J to 2 bases, leaving 10 bases not matched to a gene. CDR3 residues: CASSPGQAPFTDTQYF. For the CDR3, the DNA is TGTGCCAGCTCTCCGGGACAGGCCCCTTTCACAGATACGCAGTATTTT.

The rearrangement uses TRBV2 and TRBJ1-4; TRBD1 agrees at 8 bases. Trimming at V came to 6 bases and at J to 6 bases, leaving 9 bases not matched to a gene. Germline V lookup: CDR1 SNHLY, CDR2 FYNNEI. This CDR3 has 15 amino acids. CDR3 sequence: CASRTIGQGYEKLFF. In nucleotides, the CDR3 is TGTGCCAGCAGGACGATTGGACAGGGATATGAAAAACTGTTTTTT.

This chain links TRBV2 with TRBJ1-2; possibly TRBD1 for D (5 bases). The CDR3 consists of 14 residues. V was cut by 7 bases and J by 2 bases, with 14 bases left in between. CDR1 SNHLY and CDR2 FYNNEI come from the germline V gene. The CDR3 spells CASNRRRGNYGYTF. The CDR3 DNA is TGTGCCAGCAACCGGAGGCGGGGGAACTATGGCTACACCTTC.

By share, this clone ranks as medium-sized. The rearrangement uses TRBV6-4 and TRBJ2-3, with 7 bases aligning to TRBD1. The CDR3 has 15 amino acids. Germline loops: CDR1 MRHNA, CDR2 SNTAGT. Trimming removed 4 bases from V and 0 bases from J; junction bases left unmatched: 4. The CDR3 DNA is TGTGCCAGCAGTGCGGGACAGCAAAGCACAGATACGCAGTATTTT. Its translation: CASSAGQQSTDTQYF.

The chain recombines TRBV25-1 with TRBJ1-2; 11 bases match TRBD1. The CDR3 contains 14 residues. The V segment lost 2 bases and the J segment 7 bases; nucleotides outside the gene matches: 3. Germline CDR1 and CDR2: MGHDK and SYGVNS. The CDR3 reads CASSEPDRGLGYTF. In DNA form, the CDR3 reads TGTGCCAGCAGTGAACCGGACAGGGGGCTTGGCTACACCTTC.

The J gene is TRBJ2-7, the V gene TRBV2; 9 positions match TRBD1. The CDR3 has 14 residues. V lost 6 bases, J lost 1 base, and 4 bases stayed unmatched. Germline lookup yields CDR1 SNHLY and CDR2 FYNNEI. CDR3 coding DNA: TGTGCCAGCAGGGGACAGGGAGGATCCTACGAGCAGTACTTC. Protein: CASRGQGGSYEQYF.

The gene calls are TRBV19 and TRBJ2-7, with 9 nucleotides matching TRBD1. Unmatched junction bases numbered 10, after V lost 5 bases and J lost 2 bases. The CDR3 runs 16 residues. CDR1 LNHDA and CDR2 SQIVND come from the germline V gene (reference sequence). The CDR3 DNA follows: TGTGCCAGTAGTTTCATTCCGGGACAGGGTACCTACGAGCAGTACTTC. Amino acid sequence: CASSFIPGQGTYEQYF.

This clone was recorded only once. V gene TRBV12-1 combines with J gene TRBJ1-1; the D segment call TRBD1 is taken from the table without a DNA check. TRBV12-1 is tagged as a pseudogene. The CDR3 contains 19 residues. The CDR3 spells CASSFDDRVRLLMNTEAFF. DNA of the CDR3: TGTGCCAGCAGCTTTGACGACAGGGTTCGTCTCCTCATGAACACTGAAGCTTTCTTT.

This clone has a single count. The rearrangement joins TRBV4-3 to TRBJ1-3; D is uncertain. Germline values: CDR1 LGHNA, CDR2 YSLEER. V lost 0 bases, J lost 0 bases, and 12 bases lay in between. The CDR3 totals 17 residues. CDR3 sequence (DNA): TGCGCCAGCAGCCAAGAGATAGCGCATCCCTCTGGAAACACCATATATTTT. Translating it yields CASSQEIAHPSGNTIYF.

The V and J genes are TRBV5-1 and TRBJ1-1, with D perhaps matching TRBD1 (6 bases). Trimming took off 4 bases at V and 0 bases at J, with 13 bases between the two ends. Germline V CDR1 and CDR2: SGHRS, YFSETQ. The CDR3 runs 15 residues. The CDR3 loop reads CASSAGAPLNTEAFF. The CDR3 DNA reads as TGCGCCAGCAGCGCAGGGGCGCCCCTGAACACTGAAGCTTTCTTT.

The V gene is TRBV2, the J gene TRBJ1-2; D gene unclear. The germline CDR1 and CDR2 sequences are SNHLY and FYNNEI. Trimming cost V 8 bases and J 4 bases, with 14 bases left between them. CDR3 size: 13 residues. The CDR3 is CASGFGGLYGYTF. The CDR3 DNA is TGTGCCAGCGGGTTTGGCGGTCTCTATGGCTACACCTTC. Full variable domain (outside the CDR3, taken from reference TRBV2 and TRBJ1-2): EPEVTQTPSHQVTQMGQEVILRCVPISNHLYFYWYRQILGQKVEFLVSFYNNEISEKSEIFDDQFSVERPDGSNFTLKIRSTKLEDSAMYFCASGFGGLYGYTFGSGTRLTVV.

The table lists this clone with a few counts. V usage is TRBV7-2 and J usage is TRBJ1-4; 7 nucleotides line up with TRBD1. Germline V gives CDR1 SGHTA, CDR2 FQGNSA. The CDR3 has 16 residues. Trimming cost V 2 bases and J 4 bases; bases outside gene matches: 7. CDR3 nucleotide sequence: TGTGCCAGCAGCTTATACCAGGGGGTCGGTAATGAAAAACTGTTTTTT. Translated: CASSLYQGVGNEKLFF.

This chain links TRBV7-3 with TRBJ2-6; 9 bases line up with TRBD1. Germline trimming cut 1 base from V and 0 bases from J; bases unmatched to any gene: 7. The length of the CDR3 is 19 residues. CDR1 SGHTA and CDR2 FQGTGA come from the germline V gene. Here the CDR3 DNA reads TGTGCCAGCAGCTTAAAGGTTGGGACAGGGTTCTCTGGGGCCAACGTCCTGACTTTC. This codes for CASSLKVGTGFSGANVLTF.

The chain uses TRBV21-1 and TRBJ1-4; the D segment call TRBD1 is taken from the table without a DNA check. TRBV21-1 is classified as a pseudogene. The CDR3 sequence is 17 residues long. CDR3 amino acids: CASSKGDRCATNEKLFF. In nucleotides, the CDR3 is TGTGCCAGCAGCAAAGGGGACAGATGTGCAACTAATGAAAAACTGTTTTTT.

This sequence joins TRBV6-4 and TRBJ2-3; D remains unclear. V shed 11 bases and J shed 1 base, with 16 bases lying between them. CDR3 length: 14 amino acids. CDR1 and CDR2 (germline): MRHNA, SNTAGT. The CDR3 reads CARRGFVRTDTQYF. CDR3 sequence (DNA): TGTGCCCGCCGAGGCTTCGTGCGCACAGATACGCAGTATTTT.

Turning to this clone: Germline and junction disagree at one end, which may indicate a read error. The chain couples TRBV27 to TRBJ1-3; TRBD1 is a possible D gene (6 bases). The CDR3 loop spans 11 amino acids. Germline values: CDR1 MNHEY, CDR2 SMNVEV (reference sequence). CDR3 sequence: CASSWGGDNDF. DNA for the CDR3: TGTGCCAGCAGTTGGGGGGGGGACAATGATTTT.

The chain has TRBV15 and TRBJ2-3, with 11 bases matching TRBD1. Trimming removed 5 bases from V and 6 bases from J; junction bases left unmatched: 4. The germline V gene encodes CDR1 LNHNV and CDR2 YYDKDF (reference sequence). This CDR3 spans 14 amino acids. The CDR3 here is CATSVRTGGDTQYF. CDR3 DNA: TGTGCCACCAGCGTCCGGACAGGGGGCGATACGCAGTATTTT. Full variable domain (outside the CDR3, taken from reference TRBV15 and TRBJ2-3): DAMVIQNPRYQVTQFGKPVTLSCSQTLNHNVMYWYQQKSSQAPKLLFHYYDKDFNNEADTPDNFQSRRPNTSFCFLDIRSPGLGDTAMYLCATSVRTGGDTQYFGPGTRLTVL.